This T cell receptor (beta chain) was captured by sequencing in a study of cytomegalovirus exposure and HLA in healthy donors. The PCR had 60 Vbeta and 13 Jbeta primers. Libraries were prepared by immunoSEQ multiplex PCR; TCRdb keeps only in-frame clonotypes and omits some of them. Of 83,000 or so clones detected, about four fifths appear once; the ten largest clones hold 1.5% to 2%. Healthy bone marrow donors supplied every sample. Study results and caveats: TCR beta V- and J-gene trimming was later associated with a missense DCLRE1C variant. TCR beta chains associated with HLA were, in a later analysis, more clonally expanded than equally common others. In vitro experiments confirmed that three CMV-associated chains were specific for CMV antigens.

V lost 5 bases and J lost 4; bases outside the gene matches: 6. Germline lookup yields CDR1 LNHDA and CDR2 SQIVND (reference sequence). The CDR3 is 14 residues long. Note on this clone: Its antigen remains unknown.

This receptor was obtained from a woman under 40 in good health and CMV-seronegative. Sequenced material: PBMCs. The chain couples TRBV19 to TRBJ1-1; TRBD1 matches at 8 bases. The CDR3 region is CASSPGGGGTEAFF. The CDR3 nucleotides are TGTGCCAGTAGTCCAGGGGGCGGAGGCACTGAAGCTTTCTTT. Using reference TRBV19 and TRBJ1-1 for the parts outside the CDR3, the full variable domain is DGGITQSPKYLFRKEGQNVTLSCEQNLNHDAMYWYRQDPGQGLRLIYYSQIVNDFQKGDIAEGYSVSREKKESFPLTVTSAQKNPTAFYLCASSPGGGGTEAFFGQGTRLTVV.